This T cell receptor (beta chain) is drawn from a study of metastatic and nonmetastatic thyroid tumors. Across the whole study: From malignant and benign thyroid patients, repertoires in blood and in tumor or nodule tissue were compared. General study results and limits: It was reported that TCR beta diversity was significantly higher in malignant thyroid tumors than benign nodules, in blood and tumor.

Relative to its sample, this clone is medium-sized. Its specificity is unknown. CDR3 length equals 12 residues. The V and J ends lost 6 bases and 7 bases respectively, with 10 bases between them. Germline CDR1 is MNHEY and CDR2 is SVGEGT. Prior to thyroid surgery, none of the patients had received any treatment. How the authors handled the data: Using the CDR3 differences seen across clinicopathological groups, the authors built a distant-metastasis classifier for papillary thyroid cancer, which was meant to discriminate distant-metastatic patients. TCRdb reprocessed the PCR reads via MiXCR. In this record, the V and J calls reflect TCRdb's handling and not the investigators' own analysis. The sample consists of 20,000 or so clones, 15% to 18% of them appearing once.

V and J are TRBV6-2 or TRBV6-3 and TRBJ1-5; D ambiguous. The sequenced sample consisted of blood. The origin of this receptor is a female donor with papillary thyroid cancer or a benign thyroid nodule (not recorded which). Some clones in this sample may be carry-over from other donors' samples. CDR3 region: CASSHLGQPQHF. The CDR3 coding sequence is TGTGCCAGCAGCCACCTGGGGCAGCCCCAGCATTTT.